This TCR beta chain was identified in a study of metastatic and nonmetastatic thyroid tumors. Background on the study: Repertoire comparisons spanned blood and tumor or nodule tissue from malignant and benign thyroid patients. Study-level findings and limits: Benign nodules reportedly had significantly lower TCR beta diversity than malignant thyroid tumors in blood and tumor.

With MiXCR, TCRdb called clones anew from the PCR reads. The data contain roughly 19,000 clones, 24% of them seen just once; the ten biggest clones take up 5.5% to 8%. In regard to this clone: Antigen: not known.

No treatment of any kind had been given to any patient before thyroid surgery. J lost 4 bases, V lost 4 bases, and 6 bases had no gene match. Germline V gene lookup returns CDR1 SGHRS and CDR2 YFSETQ. The CDR3 sequence is 16 residues long. The sample comprised tumor tissue. This chain uses TRBV5-1 with TRBJ2-2; 11 bases align to TRBD2. This receptor was obtained from a female donor with papillary thyroid cancer or a benign thyroid nodule (not recorded which). Some clones in this sample may be carry-over from other donors' samples. The CDR3 DNA follows: TGCGCCAGCAGCCCGGTAGGGACTAGCGGCACCGGGGAGCTGTTTTTT. Amino acids: CASSPVGTSGTGELFF.